The source of this TCR beta chain is a study of blood T cell repertoires in COVID-19 (dated by TCRdb to about 2020). Context from the whole study: Samples from collaborators originated in the United States, Italy and Spain and spanned both the acute and convalescent phases of COVID-19. The prospective study material was composed of cDNA or gDNA derived from T cells, B-cell-depleted T cells, or PBMCs. The dataset comprised deeply sampled blood TCRbeta repertoires from subjects exposed to, actively infected with, or recovered from COVID-19. The repertoires were released in a freely available public database meant as a resource for research on the immune response to SARS-CoV-2. The samples were drawn from the first 160 participants of the ongoing ImmuneRACE study and from more than 1,000 subjects provided by 6 global collaborators. Sample metadata almost always included a de-identified subject ID, COVID-19 status, age in years and sex. HLA class I and class II types, where available, came from metadata supplied by the sample provider rather than from assay-based typing.

Of note for this clone: The antigen it binds to is not known. There are no base qualities to consult, and no much larger clone falls within one base.

In the prospective study, participants were about 18 to 95 years old, resided in approximately 25 geographic areas of the United States, and were enrolled through a virtual design. Cohort assignment in the prospective study relied on participant-reported clinical history from a screening survey and a study questionnaire. Mobile phlebotomists in the prospective study collected whole blood, serum and a nasopharyngeal or oropharyngeal swab from every participant. Participants in the prospective study had the option to provide additional blood draws and questionnaires over an approximately two-month period. Blood samples from the prospective study were shipped frozen or at room temperature prior to DNA extraction. Paper-wide results and their limitations: The amount of clinical and demographic metadata varied by source and participant and was provided uncurated.

The immunoSEQ Assay, a bias-controlled multiplex PCR, was used to amplify TCRbeta CDR3 regions from genomic DNA. On the authors' methods: The number of nucleated cells in each sample was estimated from the amplification of reference gene primers within the assay. Sequence reads were collapsed and filtered to measure the absolute abundance of every unique TCRbeta CDR3 rearrangement. For each sample, productive Simpson clonality was calculated as the square root of Simpson's diversity index over productive rearrangements. Held by TCRdb, this immuneACCESS table contains in-frame sequences only and omits some clones. Under half of the omission traces to an unresolved V gene where checked; the cause of the rest is unknown. Clone size and the V and J calls come from that table; the DNA yielded D and trimming. The sample includes 190,000 or so clones, with roughly 87% observed a single time. Over 9% of the sample is taken by the ten largest.

Germline trimming amounts to 8 bases on V and 7 bases on J, with 6 as the count of junction bases outside the gene matches. The CDR3, cysteine through phenylalanine, is 13 amino acids long. The sequence is cut down to CDR3 DNA, 39 bases in frame from base 1. The germline V gene provides CDR1 MDHEN and CDR2 SYDVKM. The chain employs TRBV28 and TRBJ2-1; TRBD2 lines up with 9 middle nucleotides. This TCR came from a man younger than 35 with acute COVID-19. The sample taken for sequencing was PBMCs or T cells enriched from blood (not recorded which). In nucleotide form, the sequence is TGTGCCAGCGCGGGAGGGCCAAGGAATGAGCAGTTCTTC. Protein translation: CASAGGPRNEQFF.